These T cell receptor beta chains were read from a single sample in a study of blood T cell repertoires in COVID-19. Method: immunoSEQ multiplex PCR; TCRdb's copy keeps in-frame clones and lacks some. The sample records more than 85,000 clones, more than 85% being singletons. Sequenced sample: peripheral blood. The source of these receptors is a man between 60 and 70 years old with acute or convalescent COVID-19. The CDR3 runs from the conserved cysteine through the conserved F or W. A D gene is named only where the DNA matches it firmly. Size values are once, few and many counts, or a class for expanded clones, and some rows have none.

D gene: -; clone size: -; V gene: TRBV15; J gene: TRBJ2-6; CDR3 DNA: TGTGCCACCAGCAGAGTAGGCGGGTGGGGTTCTGGGGCCAACGTCCTGACTTTC; CDR3 protein: CATSRVGGWGSGANVLTF
D gene: -; clone size: -; V gene: TRBV7-9; J gene: TRBJ2-1; CDR3 DNA: TGTGCCAGCAGCCGGGATAACAATGAGCAGTTCTTC; CDR3 protein: CASSRDNNEQFF
D gene: -; clone size: -; V gene: TRBV20-1; J gene: TRBJ2-3; CDR3 DNA: TGCAGTGCTACCTTAGCAGATACGCAGTATTTT; CDR3 protein: CSATLADTQYF
D gene: TRBD1; clone size: -; V gene: TRBV19; J gene: TRBJ1-5; CDR3 DNA: TGTGCCAGTAGTACCCAGGGGACAGATAGCAATCAGCCCCAGCATTTT; CDR3 protein: CASSTQGTDSNQPQHF
D gene: TRBD1; clone size: -; V gene: TRBV12-3/TRBV12-4; J gene: TRBJ1-2; CDR3 DNA: TGTGCCAGCAGCATGACAGGGGGCCATGGCTACACCTTC; CDR3 protein: CASSMTGGHGYTF
D gene: -; clone size: once; V gene: TRBV3-1/TRBV3-2; J gene: TRBJ2-3; CDR3 DNA: TGTGCCAGCAGCCAAGGGGACTCTAAAGATACGCAGTATTTT; CDR3 protein: CASSQGDSKDTQYF
D gene: TRBD2; clone size: -; V gene: TRBV5-1; J gene: TRBJ2-5; CDR3 DNA: TGCGCCAGCAGCTTGGAAGCTAGCGGGAGGGCCGGAATGAAGACCCAGTACTTC; CDR3 protein: CASSLEASGRAGMKTQYF
D gene: -; clone size: -; V gene: TRBV12-3/TRBV12-4; J gene: TRBJ2-5; CDR3 DNA: TGTGCCAGCAGTTTCGCCACGCAGGAGACCCAGTACTTC; CDR3 protein: CASSFATQETQYF
D gene: -; clone size: -; V gene: TRBV5-1; J gene: TRBJ1-1; CDR3 DNA: TGCGCCAGCAGCTTGACAGGGAGAGGCGCTGAAGCTTTCTTT; CDR3 protein: CASSLTGRGAEAFF
D gene: TRBD1; clone size: -; V gene: TRBV7-2; J gene: TRBJ1-6; CDR3 DNA: TGTGCCAGCAGCCAGACAGGGAAAAATTCACCCCTCCACTTT; CDR3 protein: CASSQTGKNSPLHF
D gene: TRBD1; clone size: -; V gene: TRBV19; J gene: TRBJ1-5; CDR3 DNA: TGTGCCAGTTACGAGACAGGGGGATATCAGCCCCAGCATTTT; CDR3 protein: CASYETGGYQPQHF